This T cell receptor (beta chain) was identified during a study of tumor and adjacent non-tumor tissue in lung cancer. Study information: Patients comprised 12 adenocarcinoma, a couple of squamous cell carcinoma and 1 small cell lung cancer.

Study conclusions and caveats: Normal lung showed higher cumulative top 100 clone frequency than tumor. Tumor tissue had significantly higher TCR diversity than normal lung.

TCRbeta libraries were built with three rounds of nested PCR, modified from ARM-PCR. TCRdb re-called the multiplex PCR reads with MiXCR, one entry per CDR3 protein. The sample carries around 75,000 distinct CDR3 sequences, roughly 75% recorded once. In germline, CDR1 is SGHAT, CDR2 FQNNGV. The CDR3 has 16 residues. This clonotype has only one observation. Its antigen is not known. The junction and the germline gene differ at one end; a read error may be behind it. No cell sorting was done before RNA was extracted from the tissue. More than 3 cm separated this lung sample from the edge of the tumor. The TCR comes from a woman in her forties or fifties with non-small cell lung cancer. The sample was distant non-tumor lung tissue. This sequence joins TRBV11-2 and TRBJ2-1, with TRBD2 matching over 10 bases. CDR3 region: CDSSLMTGTSVPEQFF. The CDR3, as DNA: TGTGACAGCAGCCTAATGACCGGGACTAGCGTACCGGAGCAGTTCTTC.